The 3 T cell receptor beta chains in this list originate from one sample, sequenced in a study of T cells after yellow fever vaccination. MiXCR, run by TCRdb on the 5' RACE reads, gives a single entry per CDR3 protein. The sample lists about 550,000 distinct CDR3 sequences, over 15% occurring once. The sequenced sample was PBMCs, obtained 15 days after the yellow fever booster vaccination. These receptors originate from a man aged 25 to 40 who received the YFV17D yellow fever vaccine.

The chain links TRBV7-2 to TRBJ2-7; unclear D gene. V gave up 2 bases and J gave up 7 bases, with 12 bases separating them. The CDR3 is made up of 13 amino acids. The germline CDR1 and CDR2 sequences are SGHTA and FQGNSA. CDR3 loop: CASSLFSSTEQYF. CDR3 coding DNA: TGTGCCAGCAGCTTATTCAGCAGTACGGAGCAGTACTTC.

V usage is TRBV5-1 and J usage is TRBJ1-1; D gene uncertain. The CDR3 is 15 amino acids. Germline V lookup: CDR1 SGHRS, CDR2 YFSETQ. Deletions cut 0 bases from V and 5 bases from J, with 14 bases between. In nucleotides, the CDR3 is TGCGCCAGCAGCTTGGCCCCGGAGGGATCGACTGAAGCTTTCTTT. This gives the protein CASSLAPEGSTEAFF. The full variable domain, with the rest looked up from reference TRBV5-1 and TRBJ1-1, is KAGVTQTPRYLIKTRGQQVTLSCSPISGHRSVSWYQQTPGQGLQFLFEYFSETQRNKGNFPGRFSGRQFSNSRSEMNVSTLELGDSALYLCASSLAPEGSTEAFFGQGTRLTVV.

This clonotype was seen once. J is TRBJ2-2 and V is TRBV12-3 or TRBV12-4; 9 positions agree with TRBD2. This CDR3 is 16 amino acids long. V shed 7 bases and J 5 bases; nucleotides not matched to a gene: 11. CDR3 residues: CASNPSGERVTGELFF. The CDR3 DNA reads TGTGCCAGCAACCCTAGCGGGGAAAGGGTTACCGGGGAGCTGTTTTTT.